This T cell receptor (beta chain) was observed in a study of T cell changes during pregnancy in multiple sclerosis. Libraries were prepared by immunoSEQ multiplex PCR; TCRdb keeps only in-frame clonotypes and omits some of them. Of around 50,000 clones listed, approximately 95% are singletons. CDR1 GTSNPN and CDR2 SVGIG come from the germline V gene (reference sequence). The CDR3 contains 13 residues. V shed 3 bases and J 5 bases; nucleotides not matched to a gene: 5. Sequenced material: CD4+ T cells from peripheral blood mononuclear cells, taken in the first trimester of pregnancy. This chain connects TRBV30 to TRBJ1-1, with TRBD1 matching over 8 bases. This TCR was sampled from a female donor with multiple sclerosis, enrolled in a pregnancy study. The CDR3 spells CAWRPTGGTEAFF. The CDR3 DNA follows: TGTGCCTGGAGACCCACAGGGGGGACTGAAGCTTTCTTT.